This T cell receptor (beta chain) was sequenced during a study of CD8 T cell repertoires and HIV-1 epitope variants. With respect to this clone: Its antigen is as yet unknown.

The repertoire was sequenced with immunoSEQ multiplex PCR; TCRdb's copy has only in-frame clones and lacks some. The table records fewer than 6,500 clones, 65% to 75% of them present only once. What was sequenced was cultured CD8+ T cells derived from PBMCs. This clonotype was sampled from a male donor with HIV.

DNA for the CDR3: TGTGCCAGCAGTTCCACCCTCCAGCGGGAGGGGACCACCTACAATGAGCAGTTCTTC. Translation: CASSSTLQREGTTYNEQFF. This chain links TRBV28 with TRBJ2-1; TRBD2 aligns across 10 bases. The CDR3 is 19 residues long. Germline CDR1 and CDR2: MDHEN and SYDVKM. V shed 4 bases, J shed 2 bases, and the junction held 14 bases outside the gene matches.